The clone carrying this T cell receptor beta chain occurred many times. The sample comes from a study of T-cell reconstitution after alpha-beta-depleted transplantation in children. Preparation of the TCRbeta library involved a method that used unique molecular identifiers. TCRdb redid the calling of the PCR reads with MiXCR, one entry per CDR3 protein. The data show approximately 300,000 distinct CDR3 sequences, around a tenth seen once. Per germline, CDR1 LGHNA and CDR2 YNFKEQ. This CDR3 spans 15 amino acids. V trimming: 4 bases; J trimming: 9 bases; junction bases outside the gene matches: 10. The chain combines TRBV4-2 with TRBJ2-1; the match to TRBD2 covers 9 bases. Sequenced here: PBMCs, sampled before TCRalphabeta/CD19-depleted stem cell transplant. This sequence was found in a boy under two years old with acute myeloid leukemia, due to receive a stem cell transplant. The CDR3 spells CASSLEVAGAVEQFF. In DNA form, the CDR3 reads TGTGCCAGCAGCCTTGAGGTAGCGGGAGCGGTTGAGCAGTTCTTC.